The 9 T cell receptor beta chains listed next were all sequenced from one sample in a study of blood T cells in healthy people across ages (dated by TCRdb to between 2014 and 2017). The receptor library was made with 5' RACE. Instrument on record: Illumina HiSeq 2500. A second PCR of roughly 7 to 11 cycles was run with a J-beta primer mix and a sample-barcoded 5' primer. TCRdb's own reprocessing of the public reads used fastp at Q25 and MiXCR and kept productive beta chains. Entries are consolidated by CDR3 protein sequence, retaining the most common genes and DNA. Counted in this sample were roughly 730,000 distinct CDR3 sequences; roughly 56% of them appeared once. The biggest ten clones account for 20% to 30% of the sample. The source material was blood. The receptors stem from a man aged 40-49 years in good health.

The chain links TRBV4-2 to TRBJ1-2; 7 positions match TRBD1. There are 17 residues in the CDR3. Looked up from germline, CDR1 is LGHNA and CDR2 is YNFKEQ. The J segment lost 6 bases and the V segment lost 2 bases, leaving 15 bases of the junction unmatched. In DNA form, the CDR3 reads TGTGCCAGCAGCCAATTCCTGGGACAGCGTGGACGGGATGGCTACACCTTC. Protein: CASSQFLGQRGRDGYTF.

V gene TRBV9 combines with J gene TRBJ2-1; 7 bases agree with TRBD1. The CDR3 extends over 12 amino acids. Germline loops: CDR1 SGDLS, CDR2 YYNGEE. Trimming cost V 4 bases and J 9 bases; bases outside gene matches: 4. The CDR3 spells CASSFTGVEQFF. CDR3 nucleotides: TGTGCCAGCAGCTTTACAGGGGTTGAGCAGTTCTTC.

The rearrangement joins TRBV29-1 to TRBJ2-1; D is uncertain. The DNA end is a closer match to TRBJ2-7, so the J assignment may be wrong. Germline-derived CDR1 and CDR2 are SQVTM and ANQGSEA. The CDR3 covers 13 residues. In nucleotides, the CDR3 is TGCAGCGTTGGGATGATCCTTTGGGGTGAGCAGTACTTC. It codes for CSVGMILWGEQYF.

V and J are TRBV5-1 and TRBJ2-1; D uncertain. V lost 5 bases, J lost 8 bases, and 17 bases lay in between. The germline V gene encodes CDR1 SGHRS and CDR2 YFSETQ. The CDR3 has 14 amino acids. CDR3 residues: CASRDSPASDEQFF. CDR3 nucleotide sequence: TGCGCCAGCAGAGATAGCCCTGCCAGCGATGAGCAGTTCTTC.

CDR3 residues: CASSQDGQSGQPQHF. In DNA form, the CDR3 reads TGCGCCAGCAGCCAAGACGGACAGAGCGGTCAGCCCCAGCATTTT. The V and J genes are TRBV4-3 and TRBJ1-5; maybe TRBD1 (6 bases). CDR3 length: 15 residues. The germline gives CDR1 LGHNA, CDR2 YSLEER. V lost 0 bases and J 6 bases, leaving 12 bases between the germline ends.

The chain combines TRBV7-2 with TRBJ1-6; D gene uncertain. Trimming removed 2 bases from V and 11 bases from J, with 13 bases in between. CDR1 and CDR2 (germline): SGHTA, FQGNSA. This CDR3 is 14 amino acids long. The CDR3 DNA sequence: TGTGCCAGCAGCTTAAGGAATCACTTGACACCCCTCCACTTT. As protein: CASSLRNHLTPLHF.

The V and J genes are TRBV19 and TRBJ1-3; D unresolved. V was pared by 4 bases and J by 4 bases, with 8 bases between. The CDR3 runs 13 residues. In germline, CDR1 is LNHDA, CDR2 SQIVND (reference sequence). The CDR3 DNA follows: TGTGCCAGTAGTAGGGGAGGCGGAAACACCATATATTTT. Its translation is CASSRGGGNTIYF.

This clonotype is a singleton in its sample. The rearrangement joins TRBV6-5 to TRBJ2-1; D is ambiguous. V lost 9 bases to trimming and J lost 8 bases, with 17 bases between them. The germline V gene has CDR1 MNHEY and CDR2 SVGAGI. The CDR3 has 13 amino acids. The CDR3 spells CASYGIGFHEQFF. Here the CDR3 DNA reads TGTGCCAGTTACGGCATCGGGTTCCATGAGCAGTTCTTC.

CDR3: CASSITKGVTEAFF. CDR3 DNA sequence: TGTGCCAGCAGCATAACAAAAGGGGTCACTGAAGCTTTCTTT. The rearrangement links TRBV12-3 or TRBV12-4 to TRBJ1-1; D possibly corresponds to TRBD1 (5 bases). Trimming removed 6 bases from V and 4 bases from J, with 15 bases in between. CDR3 length: 14 amino acids.